This T cell receptor (beta chain) was found in a study of beta chain features in type 1 diabetes. V lost 0 bases and J 2 bases, leaving 18 bases between the germline ends. The CDR3 is 18 amino acids. Per the germline V gene, CDR1 is SGHRS and CDR2 is YFSETQ. Cells sorted by CD45RO/CCR7/CD25/CD127/CD95/CD27 comprised CD4+ naive, central memory, regulatory and stem cell-like memory cells. Purity of each sorted population was above 95%. Notes on this clone: What it binds is unknown.

Expressed TCRB transcripts were sequenced after all isolated RNA was converted to cDNA. The average output of naive, central memory and regulatory T cell samples was approximately 3.7 million reads. The repertoire was sequenced with immunoSEQ multiplex PCR; TCRdb's copy has only in-frame clones and lacks some. Here the sample spans some 700,000 clones, 13% being singletons. Regarding the study as a whole: A moderate, significant TCRB CDR3 shortening appeared in type 1 diabetes across four CD4+ subsets.

This rearrangement joins TRBV5-1 to TRBJ2-1; maybe TRBD1 (5 bases). The sequenced sample was naive CD4+ T cells from blood. This TCR was recovered from a man younger than 35 with type 1 diabetes. CDR3 DNA: TGCGCCAGCAGCTTGGAAATGGGGCCAAGGGGTCCCTACAATGAGCAGTTCTTC. Amino acids: CASSLEMGPRGPYNEQFF.